The rows below give T cell receptor beta chains drawn from one sample of a study of blood T cell repertoires in COVID-19. Some clones are missing from TCRdb's copy, which holds only in-frame ones; the method was immunoSEQ multiplex PCR. Of 70,000 to 95,000 clones in the sample, 80% to 95% were seen once. Sequencing was done on a sample of peripheral blood. The receptor set was obtained from a man aged 50-59 years with COVID-19, enrolled during active disease. The CDR3 runs from the conserved cysteine through the conserved F or W. D genes are given only for firm matches. Some rows mark clone size as missing; the rest say once, few, many or name a class of expanded clone.

d_gene	abundance	v_gene	j_gene	CDR3aa	CDR3nt
NA	NA	TRBV23-1	TRBJ1-5	CASHLFRGNQPQHF	TGCGCCAGCCACCTGTTTCGGGGCAATCAGCCCCAGCATTTT
NA	NA	TRBV1	TRBJ2-1	CTSSQVLGTSDYNEQFF	TGCACCAGCAGCCAAGTCCTCGGGACTAGCGATTACAATGAGCAGTTCTTC
TRBD2	NA	TRBV27	TRBJ2-4	CASSELAGVMDIQYF	TGTGCCAGCAGTGAACTAGCGGGAGTAATGGACATTCAGTACTTC
NA	NA	TRBV13	TRBJ1-1	CASSLDSTVARAFF	TGTGCCAGCAGCTTAGACTCTACGGTCGCTCGGGCTTTCTTT
TRBD2	NA	TRBV4-3	TRBJ2-3	CASSQDSGGIDTQYF	TGCGCCAGCAGCCAAGATTCCGGGGGGATAGATACGCAGTATTTT
NA	NA	TRBV7-9	TRBJ2-3	CASSPKRDTSTDTQYF	TGTGCCAGCAGCCCAAAGCGGGACACTAGCACAGATACGCAGTATTTT
TRBD1	NA	TRBV11-2	TRBJ2-3	CASSLGTGPTDTQYF	TGTGCCAGCAGCTTAGGGACAGGGCCCACAGATACGCAGTATTTT
NA	once	TRBV27	TRBJ1-3	CASRTSTGNTIYF	TGTGCCAGCAGGACTTCTACTGGAAACACCATATATTTT
TRBD2	few	TRBV5-4	TRBJ2-1	CASSLVAGNYNEQFF	TGTGCCAGCAGCTTAGTAGCGGGAAACTACAATGAGCAGTTCTTC
NA	few	TRBV28	TRBJ2-7	CASSSGRERYEQYF	TGTGCCAGCAGTTCCGGACGGGAACGCTACGAGCAGTACTTC
NA	NA	TRBV27	TRBJ2-5	CASSFRESRETQYF	TGTGCCAGCAGTTTCCGGGAGAGTAGGGAGACCCAGTACTTC
NA	NA	TRBV3-1/TRBV3-2	TRBJ2-5	CASSQNPTGQETQYF	TGTGCCAGCAGCCAGAACCCGACGGGGCAAGAGACCCAGTACTTC
TRBD1	NA	TRBV10-3	TRBJ2-3	CAISESTGMADTQYF	TGTGCCATCAGTGAGTCGACAGGGATGGCAGATACGCAGTATTTT
NA	few	TRBV11-2	TRBJ1-1	CASSPDGVVAFF	TGTGCCAGCAGCCCGGACGGGGTTGTAGCTTTCTTT
NA	once	TRBV6-5	TRBJ1-1	CASRQGMSNTEAFF	TGTGCCAGCAGACAGGGAATGTCGAACACTGAAGCTTTCTTT
NA	NA	TRBV18	TRBJ2-5	CASSRGQLETQYF	TGTGCCAGCTCACGCGGTCAATTAGAGACCCAGTACTTC
TRBD1	NA	TRBV7-9	TRBJ1-4	CASSQDRDEKLFF	TGTGCCAGCAGCCAGGACAGGGATGAAAAACTGTTTTTT
TRBD1	NA	TRBV5-1	TRBJ2-1	CASSLATGGADNEQFF	TGCGCCAGCAGCTTGGCGACAGGGGGCGCGGACAATGAGCAGTTCTTC
TRBD1	NA	TRBV9	TRBJ2-7	CASSASRLQGTTPAYEQYF	TGTGCCAGCAGCGCGTCACGACTACAGGGGACCACCCCAGCCTACGAGCAGTACTTC
TRBD2	NA	TRBV6-2/TRBV6-3	TRBJ2-1	CASSPYSGSMAYNEQFF	TGTGCCAGCAGCCCTTATAGCGGGAGTATGGCCTACAATGAGCAGTTCTTC
NA	NA	TRBV20-1	TRBJ1-4	CSAGLNEKLFF	TGCAGTGCTGGACTTAATGAAAAACTGTTTTTT
TRBD1	NA	TRBV11-2	TRBJ1-2	CASSSVQGNYGYTF	TGTGCCAGCAGCTCCGTACAGGGGAACTATGGCTACACCTTC